This T cell receptor (beta chain) was sequenced in a study of blood T cells in healthy people across ages. A second PCR, run for about 6 to 12 cycles, used a sample-barcoded 5' primer plus a J-beta primer mix. A template-switch adaptor containing 12 random nucleotides labeled each cDNA molecule. MiXCR, applied by TCRdb to the 5' RACE reads, yields one record per CDR3 protein. The sample holds 650,000 to 950,000 distinct CDR3 sequences; 40% to 50% are singletons and the top ten take about 19%. PBMCs, at least 6 million per sample, were isolated. In germline, CDR1 is MNHNS, CDR2 SASEGT. This CDR3 region has 14 residues. Between the trimmed V and J ends, which lost 7 bases and 1 base, there was a span of 14 bases.

The source is a man in his 60s in good health. Sequencing was done on a sample of blood. This chain links TRBV6-1 with TRBJ2-7, with D perhaps TRBD2 (5 bases). CDR3 sequence (DNA): TGTGCCAGCACCGAACCGGGGAGATCCTACGAGCAGTACTTC. This gives the protein CASTEPGRSYEQYF.